Listed below are T cell receptor beta chains from one sample, sequenced in a study of cytomegalovirus exposure and HLA in healthy donors. Data came from immunoSEQ multiplex PCR; TCRdb stores just in-frame clones and leaves some out. This table holds about 120,000 clones, 76% found once. What was sequenced was PBMCs. Receptor source: a woman in her thirties or forties in good health and CMV-seropositive. The CDR3 runs from the conserved cysteine through the conserved F or W. The order of the fields is V gene, D gene, J gene, CDR3 length, CDR3 protein. The D gene is left open where the match is weak.

TRBV12-5	TRBD1	TRBJ1-1	13	CASGLEDRTGAFF
TRBV5-1	TRBD1	TRBJ2-1	15	CASSWTGGFYNEQFF
TRBV30	TRBD1	TRBJ2-1	14	CAWNSGTGENEQFF
TRBV11-2	TRBD2	TRBJ2-1	16	CASSFLGLADFHEQFF
TRBV6-6	NA	TRBJ2-7	13	CASSWTAAYEQYF
TRBV2	TRBD1	TRBJ1-1	15	CASRADRALNTEAFF
TRBV13	NA	TRBJ2-7	16	CASSGAGVRGSYEQYF
TRBV10-3	TRBD1	TRBJ1-1	13	CAITLTGGTEAFF
TRBV30	TRBD1	TRBJ2-7	17	CAWSPRPSGTGSHEQYF
TRBV27	NA	TRBJ1-1	14	CASSLLGPNTEAFF
TRBV6-6	NA	TRBJ2-7	11	CASSPSGKPYF
TRBV19	NA	TRBJ1-1	13	CASSRDKDTEAFF
TRBV19	NA	TRBJ1-5	15	CASTVSGARDQPQHF
TRBV2	NA	TRBJ1-6	13	CAVGGDYNSPLHF
TRBV19	TRBD1	TRBJ2-4	15	CASRDRGDPKNIQYF
TRBV2	NA	TRBJ2-7	14	CASRALGFPYEQYF
TRBV5-1	NA	TRBJ2-7	13	CASSLVGSYEQYF
TRBV7-6	TRBD2	TRBJ2-5	15	CASSSSGGAWETQYF
TRBV27	NA	TRBJ1-1	14	CASSFHGQNTEAFF
TRBV9	NA	TRBJ1-1	17	CASSVADTPRSGTEAFF
TRBV11-2	NA	TRBJ1-5	17	CASSLGGAGIGNQPQHF
TRBV4-2	TRBD2	TRBJ2-1	14	CASRPSGGADEQFF
TRBV6-5	TRBD1	TRBJ2-7	15	CASSSLQGAAYEQYF
TRBV7-2	NA	TRBJ1-6	15	CASSLYGQGNSPLHF
TRBV10-3	TRBD2	TRBJ2-3	12	CATTSGPDTQYF
TRBV4-2	NA	TRBJ2-2	15	CASSQEPGFTGELFF
TRBV5-6	TRBD2	TRBJ2-2	15	CASGLERGVTGELFF
TRBV9	TRBD1	TRBJ1-3	16	CASSAGTGYAGNTIYF
TRBV7-8	TRBD1	TRBJ1-5	16	CASSDHRGRGGRPQHF
TRBV27	TRBD1	TRBJ2-1	13	CASSFRRDRGQFF
TRBV30	NA	TRBJ2-3	12	CAWSPFSDTQYF
TRBV25-1	TRBD2	TRBJ2-3	15	CASSAGLVSADTQYF
TRBV19	NA	TRBJ1-6	16	CASSTVLVPYNSPLHF
TRBV5-5	TRBD1	TRBJ1-6	16	CASSLAAGQGNSPLHF
TRBV29-1	NA	TRBJ2-2	15	CSVEWAGKNTGELFF
TRBV30	TRBD1	TRBJ1-6	18	CAWRANRGRSSYNSPLHF